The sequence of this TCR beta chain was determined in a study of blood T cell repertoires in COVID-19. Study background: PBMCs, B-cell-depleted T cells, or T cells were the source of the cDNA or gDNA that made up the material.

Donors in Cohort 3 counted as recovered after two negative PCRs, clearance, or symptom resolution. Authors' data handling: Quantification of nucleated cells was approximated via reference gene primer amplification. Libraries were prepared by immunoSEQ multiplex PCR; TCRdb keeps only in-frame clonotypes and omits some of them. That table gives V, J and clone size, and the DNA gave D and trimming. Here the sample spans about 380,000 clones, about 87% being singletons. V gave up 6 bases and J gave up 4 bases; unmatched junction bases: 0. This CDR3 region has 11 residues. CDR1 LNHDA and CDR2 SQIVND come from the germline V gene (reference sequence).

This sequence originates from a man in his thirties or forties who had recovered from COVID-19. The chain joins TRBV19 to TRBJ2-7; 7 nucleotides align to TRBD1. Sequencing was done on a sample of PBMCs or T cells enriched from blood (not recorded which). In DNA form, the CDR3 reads TGTGCCAGTAGGACAGGGTACGAGCAGTACTTC. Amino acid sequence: CASRTGYEQYF.